This T cell receptor (beta chain) was identified during a study of chemoradiotherapy in HPV16-positive cancers. The trim removed 3 bases at V and 8 bases at J, leaving 10 bases unmatched. Germline assignment: CDR1 MDHEN and CDR2 SYDVKM. The length of the CDR3 is 17 residues. Measured with immunoSEQ multiplex PCR; TCRdb has only the in-frame clones, and not every one. The data hold 20,000 to 25,000 clones, with about two thirds observed a single time. The origin of this receptor is a human donor with HPV-associated anogenital cancer. The sample was gathered from a patient who underwent chemoradiotherapy. J is TRBJ2-1 and V is TRBV28, with 13 positions matching TRBD2. CDR3 amino acids: CASSLWGLAGKSHEQFF. CDR3 nucleotide sequence: TGTGCCAGCAGTTTGTGGGGACTAGCGGGAAAAAGTCATGAGCAGTTCTTC. The variable domain in full, completed from reference TRBV28 and TRBJ2-1, reads DVKVTQSSRYLVKRTGEKVFLECVQDMDHENMFWYRQDPGLGLRLIYFSYDVKMKEKGDIPEGYSVSREKKERFSLILESASTNQTSMYLCASSLWGLAGKSHEQFFGPGTRLTVL.